These 9 T cell receptor beta chains were sequenced from one sample in a study of shared clonotypes between healthy human individuals (dated by TCRdb to between 2020 and 2021). Libraries were built with the immunoSEQ multiplex PCR assay. This is the immuneACCESS table as TCRdb keeps it, with only in-frame sequences that have V and J called. A part of the clones is gone; compared with another copy, unresolved V genes explain less than half, and the rest is unexplained. The sample includes around 2,000,000 clones, with approximately 94% observed a single time. The ten largest make up 0.85% to 1.2% of the sample. CD8 naive samples were CD45RO-negative cells positively selected for CCR7, giving a CD45RA+CCR7+ population that excluded TemRA cells. Sequencing was done on a sample of naive CD8+ T cells sorted from blood. Sample cell subset or site, as interpreted from the label and publication: CD45RA+CCR7+. The receptor set was obtained from a man between 18 and 35 years old in good health.

The chain is built from TRBV6-6 and TRBJ1-2; D is unresolved. From germline, CDR1 is MNHNY and CDR2 SVGAGI (reference sequence). Trimming took 7 bases from V and 3 from J, leaving 6 bases between them. The CDR3 has 11 residues. DNA of the CDR3: TGTGCCAGCACCACGTACTATGGCTACACCTTC. It yields the protein CASTTYYGYTF.

V and J are TRBV4-3 and TRBJ2-5; possible D gene TRBD2, 5 bases. Germline V gene sequence: CDR1 LGHNA, CDR2 YSLEER. The CDR3 has 16 amino acids. The V gene lost 4 bases and the J gene lost 1 base, with 16 bases spanning the gap. The CDR3 DNA reads as TGCGCCAGCAGCCGCCTTTTGGACTCGCTCCAAGAGACCCAGTACTTC. Residues: CASSRLLDSLQETQYF.

CDR3: CASKAPGTGERELFF. In DNA, the CDR3 is TGTGCCAGCAAAGCTCCCGGGACAGGGGAACGGGAGCTGTTTTTT. V usage is TRBV28 and J usage is TRBJ2-2, with TRBD1 matching 10 bases. Germline V gene data show CDR1 as MDHEN and CDR2 as SYDVKM. V shed 7 bases, J shed 9 bases, and the junction held 11 bases outside the gene matches. This CDR3 contains 15 residues.

V and J are TRBV2 and TRBJ1-2, with D possibly TRBD1 on 6 matching bases. Deletions cut 0 bases from V and 1 base from J, with 15 bases between. Germline values: CDR1 SNHLY, CDR2 FYNNEI. The length of the CDR3 is 17 residues. In DNA form, the CDR3 reads TGTGCCAGCAGTGAAGCGCCTCAGGGGTCGATTAACTATGGCTACACCTTC. This translates into CASSEAPQGSINYGYTF.

This rearrangement joins TRBV7-9 to TRBJ2-1; 12 bases fit TRBD2. In germline, CDR1 is SEHNR, CDR2 FQNEAQ (reference sequence). V trimming: 4 bases; J trimming: 8 bases; junction bases outside the gene matches: 6. This CDR3 has 15 residues. This CDR3 reads CASSSQGLAGYEQFF. CDR3 bases: TGTGCCAGCAGCTCCCAGGGACTAGCGGGCTATGAGCAGTTCTTC.

The V and J genes are TRBV9 and TRBJ1-2; D is ambiguous. Germline V CDR1 and CDR2: SGDLS, YYNGEE. Trimming took 3 bases from V and 4 from J, leaving 10 bases between them. The length of the CDR3 is 13 residues. The CDR3 region has the DNA TGTGCCAGCAGCGCGACATACCTCTATGGCTACACCTTC. This sequence encodes CASSATYLYGYTF.

J is TRBJ2-7 and V is TRBV6-5; TRBD1 might be the D (6 bases). CDR1 and CDR2 from the germline V gene are MNHEY and SVGAGI. Trimming cost V 4 bases and J 2 bases, with 15 bases left between them. The CDR3 is 15 amino acids. CDR3 loop: CASSSGQDSPYEQYF. In DNA form, the CDR3 reads TGTGCCAGCAGTTCCGGTCAGGACAGCCCCTACGAGCAGTACTTC.

This chain uses TRBV14 with TRBJ2-2; tentative D call: TRBD1 (6 bases). The length of the CDR3 is 17 residues. Germline V gives CDR1 SGHDN, CDR2 FVKESK. Trimming cost V 4 bases and J 5 bases, with 20 bases left between them. Here the CDR3 DNA reads TGTGCCAGCAGCCCTGAGGCTGGGGCCCAGGGGACCGGGGAGCTGTTTTTT. It codes for CASSPEAGAQGTGELFF.

V is TRBV5-6 and J is TRBJ1-5; TRBD1 matches at 11 bases. Germline trimming cut 4 bases from V and 7 bases from J; bases unmatched to any gene: 4. Germline CDR1 is SGHDT and CDR2 is YYEEEE. The CDR3 consists of 14 residues. CDR3 protein: CASSADRGLQPQHF. In nucleotides, the CDR3 is TGTGCCAGCAGCGCGGACAGGGGGCTCCAGCCCCAGCATTTT.